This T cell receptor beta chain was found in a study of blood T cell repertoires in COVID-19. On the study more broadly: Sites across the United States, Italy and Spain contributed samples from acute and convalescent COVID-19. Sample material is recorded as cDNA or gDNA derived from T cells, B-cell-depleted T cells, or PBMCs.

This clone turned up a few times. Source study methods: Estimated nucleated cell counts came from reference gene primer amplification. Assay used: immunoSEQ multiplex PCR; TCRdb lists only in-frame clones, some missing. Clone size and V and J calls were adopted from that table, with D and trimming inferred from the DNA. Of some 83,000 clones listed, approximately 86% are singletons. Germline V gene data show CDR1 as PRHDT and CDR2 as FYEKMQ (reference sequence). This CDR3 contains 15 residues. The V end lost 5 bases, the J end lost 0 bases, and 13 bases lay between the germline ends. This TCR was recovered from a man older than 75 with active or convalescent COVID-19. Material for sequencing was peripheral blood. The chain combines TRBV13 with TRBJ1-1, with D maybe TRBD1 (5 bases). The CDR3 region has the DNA TGTGCCAGCAGCCACCGGCGGGGCATGAACACTGAAGCTTTCTTT. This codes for CASSHRRGMNTEAFF. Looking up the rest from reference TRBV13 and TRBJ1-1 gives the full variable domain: AAGVIQSPRHLIKEKRETATLKCYPIPRHDTVYWYQQGPGQDPQFLISFYEKMQSDKGSIPDRFSAQQFSDYHSELNMSSLELGDSALYFCASSHRRGMNTEAFFGQGTRLTVV.